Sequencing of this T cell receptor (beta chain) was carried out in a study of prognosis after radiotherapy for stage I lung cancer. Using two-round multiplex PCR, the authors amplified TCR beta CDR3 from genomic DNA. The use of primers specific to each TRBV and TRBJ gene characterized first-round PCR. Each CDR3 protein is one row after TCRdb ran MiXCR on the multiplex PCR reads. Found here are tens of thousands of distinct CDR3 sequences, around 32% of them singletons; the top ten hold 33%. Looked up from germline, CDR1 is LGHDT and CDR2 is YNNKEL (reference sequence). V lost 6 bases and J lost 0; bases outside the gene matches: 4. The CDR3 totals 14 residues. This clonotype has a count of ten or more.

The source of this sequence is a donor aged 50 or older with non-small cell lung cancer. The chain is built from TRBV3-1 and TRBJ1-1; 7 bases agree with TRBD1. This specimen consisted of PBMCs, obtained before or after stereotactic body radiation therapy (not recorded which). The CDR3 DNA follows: TGTGCCAGCAGAACGACAGGGTTGAACACTGAAGCTTTCTTT. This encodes CASRTTGLNTEAFF.